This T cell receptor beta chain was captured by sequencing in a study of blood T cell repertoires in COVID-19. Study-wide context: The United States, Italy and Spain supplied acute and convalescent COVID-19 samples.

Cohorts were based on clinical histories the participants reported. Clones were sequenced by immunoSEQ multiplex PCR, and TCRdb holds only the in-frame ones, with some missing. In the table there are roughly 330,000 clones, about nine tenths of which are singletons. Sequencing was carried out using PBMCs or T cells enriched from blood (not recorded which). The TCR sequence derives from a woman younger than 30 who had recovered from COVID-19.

The CDR3 region has the DNA TGTGCCAGCAGTTTAATGGGGGGTATTGATTTCTTT. Amino acid sequence: CASSLMGGIDFF. V is TRBV12-3 or TRBV12-4 and J is TRBJ1-1; possible D gene TRBD1, 5 bases. CDR3 length equals 12 residues. The V and J ends lost 2 bases and 13 bases respectively, with 14 bases between them.